The T cell receptor (beta chain) described here comes from a study of patients and donors after allogeneic stem cell transplantation. V was cut by 1 base and J by 0 bases, with 3 bases left in between. This CDR3 comprises 13 residues. This clonotype was seen repeatedly, ten times or more. TCRdb used MiXCR to reprocess the RT-PCR reads, holding one entry per CDR3 protein. The sample yields 900,000 to 1,000,000 distinct CDR3 sequences, approximately 19% seen once. V and J are TRBV12-3 or TRBV12-4 and TRBJ2-5; D is uncertain. Source material: blood, either unsorted or a sorted T cell fraction (not recorded which). This sequence was found in a human donor who was either an allogeneic HSCT recipient or a stem cell or donor lymphocyte infusion donor (not recorded which). It is not recorded whose cells these are; they may come from a transplant donor. This CDR3 reads CASSLVDQETQYF. The CDR3 DNA sequence: TGTGCCAGCAGTTTAGTCGACCAAGAGACCCAGTACTTC.